A selection of T cell receptor beta chains follows, all from one sample in a study of naive and memory T cell subsets. One entry per CDR3 protein results from TCRdb running MiXCR on the UMI-ligation and nested PCR reads. Of approximately 140,000 distinct CDR3 sequences in the sample, roughly 23% were seen once. Input material: naive CD4+ T cells from blood. The receptor set was obtained from a human donor in good health. Each CDR3 is given with its conserved first and last residue. A D gene is named only where the DNA matches it firmly. Clone size is shown for a subset of rows, as once, few, many or a class of expanded clone.

d_call: TRBD2
v_call: TRBV5-5
clone_size: few
j_call: TRBJ2-1
cdr3_nt: TGTGCCAGCAGCTGGAGACTAGCGGATTATTACAATGAGCAGTTCTTC
cdr3_aa: CASSWRLADYYNEQFF

d_call: NA
v_call: TRBV29-1
clone_size: once
j_call: TRBJ2-1
cdr3_nt: TGCAGCGTTGGTCCGGCGAGTCAGTACAATGAGCAGTTCTTC
cdr3_aa: CSVGPASQYNEQFF

d_call: TRBD2
v_call: TRBV7-9
clone_size: NA
j_call: TRBJ2-1
cdr3_nt: TGTGCCAGCAGCTCCAGCCTAGGACTAGCGGGAGGCAATGAGCAGTTCTTC
cdr3_aa: CASSSSLGLAGGNEQFF

d_call: TRBD2
v_call: TRBV6-5
clone_size: few
j_call: TRBJ2-2
cdr3_nt: TGTGCCAGCAGGATAACTAGCGGGAGGGCCGCCGGGGAGCTGTTTTTT
cdr3_aa: CASRITSGRAAGELFF

d_call: TRBD2
v_call: TRBV6-5
clone_size: few
j_call: TRBJ2-1
cdr3_nt: TGTGCCAGCAGTTACTTAGCGGGAGGGCCTAATGAGCAGTTCTTC
cdr3_aa: CASSYLAGGPNEQFF

d_call: TRBD2
v_call: TRBV28
clone_size: NA
j_call: TRBJ2-7
cdr3_nt: TGTGCCAGCAGTCCATGGACTAGCGGTAATCCTTACGAGCAGTACTTC
cdr3_aa: CASSPWTSGNPYEQYF

d_call: NA
v_call: TRBV11-2
clone_size: NA
j_call: TRBJ2-3
cdr3_nt: TGTGCCAGCAGCCGCGTGTTTCGGGATACGCAGTATTTT
cdr3_aa: CASSRVFRDTQYF

d_call: TRBD1
v_call: TRBV28
clone_size: NA
j_call: TRBJ2-7
cdr3_nt: TGTGCCAGCAGCTCCCTTGACAGGGCCTACGAGCAGTACTTC
cdr3_aa: CASSSLDRAYEQYF

d_call: NA
v_call: TRBV7-6
clone_size: NA
j_call: TRBJ1-1
cdr3_nt: TGTGCCAGCAGCTTATCGATTCAGAACACTGAAGCTTTCTTT
cdr3_aa: CASSLSIQNTEAFF

d_call: NA
v_call: TRBV11-2
clone_size: few
j_call: TRBJ2-7
cdr3_nt: TGTGCCAGCAGCTCGGGGCCCAGGGTCGGGTACGAGCAGTACTTC
cdr3_aa: CASSSGPRVGYEQYF

d_call: NA
v_call: TRBV7-9
clone_size: NA
j_call: TRBJ1-5
cdr3_nt: TGTGCCAGCAGCCCAGCATGGCAGGGGAGCAATCAGCCCCAGCATTTT
cdr3_aa: CASSPAWQGSNQPQHF

d_call: NA
v_call: TRBV6-1
clone_size: NA
j_call: TRBJ2-1
cdr3_nt: TGTGCCAGCAGACCCCCGCGGAAAACCTCCTACAATGAGCAGTTCTTC
cdr3_aa: CASRPPRKTSYNEQFF

d_call: NA
v_call: TRBV6-1
clone_size: few
j_call: TRBJ2-7
cdr3_nt: TGTGCCAGCAGACTAGGCCAGTACGAGCAGTACTTC
cdr3_aa: CASRLGQYEQYF

d_call: TRBD2
v_call: TRBV6-5
clone_size: NA
j_call: TRBJ2-3
cdr3_nt: TGTGCCAGCAGCTGGACTAGCGGGAGCGGAACAGATACGCAGTATTTT
cdr3_aa: CASSWTSGSGTDTQYF

d_call: NA
v_call: TRBV4-3
clone_size: few
j_call: TRBJ1-5
cdr3_nt: TGCGCCAGCAGCCAAAAGATCCAGGACAGAGATAATCAGCCCCAGCATTTT
cdr3_aa: CASSQKIQDRDNQPQHF

d_call: NA
v_call: TRBV7-2
clone_size: few
j_call: TRBJ2-1
cdr3_nt: TGTGCCAGCAGCTTAGCACAGACCTACAATGAGCAGTTCTTC
cdr3_aa: CASSLAQTYNEQFF

d_call: NA
v_call: TRBV19
clone_size: NA
j_call: TRBJ1-2
cdr3_nt: TGTGCCAGTAAACTCATCGGGGCCAGGAACTATGGCTACACCTTC
cdr3_aa: CASKLIGARNYGYTF

d_call: NA
v_call: TRBV12-3/TRBV12-4
clone_size: once
j_call: TRBJ1-1
cdr3_nt: TGTGCCAGCAGTCCCTCGACGGGGCGGTACACTGAAGCTTTCTTT
cdr3_aa: CASSPSTGRYTEAFF

d_call: NA
v_call: TRBV7-8
clone_size: NA
j_call: TRBJ1-6
cdr3_nt: TGTGCCAGCAGCTTATCCTCTACGACGAAGAATTCACCCCTCCACTTT
cdr3_aa: CASSLSSTTKNSPLHF

d_call: TRBD1
v_call: TRBV5-4
clone_size: NA
j_call: TRBJ2-5
cdr3_nt: TGTGCCAGCAGCTTGGGACACAGGGGCCAACAGACCCAGTACTTC
cdr3_aa: CASSLGHRGQQTQYF

d_call: NA
v_call: TRBV28
clone_size: few
j_call: TRBJ2-7
cdr3_nt: TGTGCCAGCAGCCTGATGGGCTACGAGCAGTACTTC
cdr3_aa: CASSLMGYEQYF

d_call: TRBD1
v_call: TRBV6-2/TRBV6-3
clone_size: few
j_call: TRBJ2-3
cdr3_nt: TGTGCCACCGGGACAGGGAAGACAGATACGCAGTATTTT
cdr3_aa: CATGTGKTDTQYF

d_call: TRBD1
v_call: TRBV4-2
clone_size: NA
j_call: TRBJ2-5
cdr3_nt: TGTGCCAGCAGCCTAGAAAGGACAGGCGAGTACCAAGAGACCCAGTACTTC
cdr3_aa: CASSLERTGEYQETQYF

d_call: NA
v_call: TRBV5-6
clone_size: NA
j_call: TRBJ1-2
cdr3_nt: TGTGCCAGCAGCACAGGGTTTTACTACACCTTC
cdr3_aa: CASSTGFYYTF

d_call: NA
v_call: TRBV6-5
clone_size: few
j_call: TRBJ2-1
cdr3_nt: TGTGCCAGCAGTTACTCCCGGGGCTCCTACAATGAGCAGTTCTTC
cdr3_aa: CASSYSRGSYNEQFF

d_call: NA
v_call: TRBV6-5
clone_size: few
j_call: TRBJ1-5
cdr3_nt: TGTGCCAGCAGTTACGGAGGATCGGATCAGCCCCAGCATTTT
cdr3_aa: CASSYGGSDQPQHF

d_call: NA
v_call: TRBV3-1
clone_size: NA
j_call: TRBJ1-3
cdr3_nt: TGTGCCAGCAGCTATCAGCACACCATATATTTT
cdr3_aa: CASSYQHTIYF

d_call: TRBD2
v_call: TRBV4-3
clone_size: NA
j_call: TRBJ2-1
cdr3_nt: TGCGCCAGCAGCCACTTAATAGCGGGGAGCTCCTACAATGAGCAGTTCTTC
cdr3_aa: CASSHLIAGSSYNEQFF

d_call: NA
v_call: TRBV2
clone_size: many
j_call: TRBJ1-5
cdr3_nt: TGTGCCAGCAGTGAACTTTGGAGGCAGCCCCAGCATTTT
cdr3_aa: CASSELWRQPQHF

d_call: NA
v_call: TRBV3-1
clone_size: NA
j_call: TRBJ2-1
cdr3_nt: TGTGCCAGCGGGGGGCGGGAATCCTACAATGAGCAGTTCTTC
cdr3_aa: CASGGRESYNEQFF

d_call: TRBD2
v_call: TRBV10-3
clone_size: few
j_call: TRBJ2-1
cdr3_nt: TGTGCCATCGCCTCCGGGACTAGCGGGAGCTCCGGCTCCTACAATGAGCAGTTCTTC
cdr3_aa: CAIASGTSGSSGSYNEQFF

d_call: NA
v_call: TRBV10-3
clone_size: NA
j_call: TRBJ2-2
cdr3_nt: TGTGCCATCAGTGAACGGGGAGACAGTGCCACCGGGGAGCTGTTTTTT
cdr3_aa: CAISERGDSATGELFF

d_call: NA
v_call: TRBV15
clone_size: once
j_call: TRBJ2-3
cdr3_nt: TGTGCCACCAGCAGAGATGGAGATACGCAGTATTTT
cdr3_aa: CATSRDGDTQYF

d_call: TRBD2
v_call: TRBV10-2
clone_size: NA
j_call: TRBJ2-5
cdr3_nt: TGCGCCAGCAGTGATTCTGGGGGGGTTCGAGAGACCCAGTACTTC
cdr3_aa: CASSDSGGVRETQYF

d_call: NA
v_call: TRBV28
clone_size: NA
j_call: TRBJ2-3
cdr3_nt: TGTGCCAGCAGTTTAATGAGGGATACGCAGTATTTT
cdr3_aa: CASSLMRDTQYF

d_call: NA
v_call: TRBV18
clone_size: NA
j_call: TRBJ1-4
cdr3_nt: TGTGCCAGCTCACCTAGCTACCCCGAAAAACTGTTTTTT
cdr3_aa: CASSPSYPEKLFF

d_call: TRBD2
v_call: TRBV6-5
clone_size: few
j_call: TRBJ2-1
cdr3_nt: TGTGCCAGCAGTTACGAAGCGGGAATTGGAAATGAGCAGTTCTTC
cdr3_aa: CASSYEAGIGNEQFF

d_call: NA
v_call: TRBV20-1
clone_size: NA
j_call: TRBJ2-5
cdr3_nt: TGCAGTGCTAGGGGCTGGGGAGTCCAAGAGACCCAGTACTTC
cdr3_aa: CSARGWGVQETQYF

d_call: NA
v_call: TRBV4-1
clone_size: NA
j_call: TRBJ1-3
cdr3_nt: TGCGCCAGCAGCCAGCCCACAGGGTATCGGCCTGGAAACACCATATATTTT
cdr3_aa: CASSQPTGYRPGNTIYF

d_call: TRBD1
v_call: TRBV29-1
clone_size: many
j_call: TRBJ1-2
cdr3_nt: TGCAGCGCAGAACAGGGGAATGGCTACACCTTC
cdr3_aa: CSAEQGNGYTF

d_call: TRBD1
v_call: TRBV29-1
clone_size: NA
j_call: TRBJ2-7
cdr3_nt: TGCAGCGTCGAGGACAGGAGTTCCGGTATTTACGAGCAGTACTTC
cdr3_aa: CSVEDRSSGIYEQYF

d_call: TRBD2
v_call: TRBV11-2
clone_size: few
j_call: TRBJ2-1
cdr3_nt: TGTGCCAGCAGCCAAATCACTAGCGGGAGTTTATATGAGCAGTTCTTC
cdr3_aa: CASSQITSGSLYEQFF

d_call: NA
v_call: TRBV27
clone_size: few
j_call: TRBJ2-6
cdr3_nt: TGTGCCAGCAGTTTTGAAGGAACTGGCTGGTCTGGGGCCAACGTCCTGACTTTC
cdr3_aa: CASSFEGTGWSGANVLTF

d_call: TRBD1
v_call: TRBV20-1
clone_size: many
j_call: TRBJ2-7
cdr3_nt: TGCAGTGCCCTGAGACAGGGACGTGGTGAGCAGTACTTC
cdr3_aa: CSALRQGRGEQYF

d_call: TRBD2
v_call: TRBV6-5
clone_size: many
j_call: TRBJ2-2
cdr3_nt: TGTGCCATCAGGCTAGCGGGAGTAGGCGGGGAGCTGTTTTTT
cdr3_aa: CAIRLAGVGGELFF

d_call: NA
v_call: TRBV5-6
clone_size: NA
j_call: TRBJ1-1
cdr3_nt: TGTGCCAGCAGCTTGGCCCCCAGGAACACTGAAGCTTTCTTT
cdr3_aa: CASSLAPRNTEAFF

d_call: NA
v_call: TRBV20-1
clone_size: many
j_call: TRBJ2-4
cdr3_nt: TGCAGTGCTACTACCGATAAAAAGGGGACGAACATTCAGTACTTC
cdr3_aa: CSATTDKKGTNIQYF

d_call: TRBD2
v_call: TRBV5-1
clone_size: NA
j_call: TRBJ2-1
cdr3_nt: TGCGCCAGCAGCTTGGAACTAGCGGGAGCCCACAATGAGCAGTTCTTC
cdr3_aa: CASSLELAGAHNEQFF

d_call: TRBD2
v_call: TRBV4-2
clone_size: NA
j_call: TRBJ2-1
cdr3_nt: TGTGCCAGCAGCCAAGAACTAGCGGGAGGGTACAATGAGCAGTTCTTC
cdr3_aa: CASSQELAGGYNEQFF

d_call: NA
v_call: TRBV5-5
clone_size: NA
j_call: TRBJ2-7
cdr3_nt: TGTGCCAGCAGCCCCGGAATATGGGACAACTACGAGCAGTACTTC
cdr3_aa: CASSPGIWDNYEQYF

d_call: TRBD1
v_call: TRBV6-2/TRBV6-3
clone_size: NA
j_call: TRBJ2-7
cdr3_nt: TGTGCCAGCAGTACAGACAGGGGCGCCAACTACGAGCAGTACTTC
cdr3_aa: CASSTDRGANYEQYF